A selection of T cell receptor beta chains follows, all from one sample in a study of shared clonotypes between healthy human individuals. Method: immunoSEQ multiplex PCR; TCRdb's copy keeps in-frame clones and lacks some. The data show over a million clones, 95% to 97% seen once. The sample taken for sequencing was naive CD4+ T cells sorted from blood. The receptors stem from a man aged 30-40 years in good health. CDR3s include the opening cysteine and the closing phenylalanine or tryptophan. A D gene is named only where the DNA matches it firmly. Where a row states a size, it is once, few, many or the class of an expanded clone; other rows omit it.

V gene,clone size,J gene,D gene,CDR3 DNA,CDR3 protein
TRBV5-1,.,TRBJ2-7,.,TGCGCCAGCAGCTTGTCTGACCACGAGCAGTACTTC,CASSLSDHEQYF
TRBV7-9,.,TRBJ2-1,TRBD2,TGTGCCAGCAGCCCCGTTTCCAGCGGGAGATGGAATGAGCAGTTCTTC,CASSPVSSGRWNEQFF
TRBV5-4,.,TRBJ1-3,.,TGTGCCAGCAGCTTAAGTGGGGCTTATGGAAACACCATATATTTT,CASSLSGAYGNTIYF
TRBV6-1,.,TRBJ2-7,.,TGTGCCAGCAGTGAAGCGGACGCTTCCTACGAGCAGTACTTC,CASSEADASYEQYF
TRBV7-9,.,TRBJ1-1,.,TGTGCCAGCAGCTCGGAAGCTTTCTTT,CASSSEAFF
TRBV10-3,.,TRBJ2-2,.,TGTGCCATCAGGCTAAAGAGGGATTCCGCGAACACCGGGGAGCTGTTTTTT,CAIRLKRDSANTGELFF
TRBV4-3,.,TRBJ2-7,TRBD1,TGCGCCAGCAGCCAAGATCCCTCAGGGGGCACGTACGAGCAGTACTTC,CASSQDPSGGTYEQYF
TRBV18,.,TRBJ2-7,.,TGTGCCAGCTCACGCCCGGAGGGTGGTTCCCCCTACGAGCAGTACTTC,CASSRPEGGSPYEQYF
TRBV7-6,.,TRBJ2-5,.,TGTGCCAGCAGCTCCCTGGCAGGGCAAGAGACCCAGTACTTC,CASSSLAGQETQYF
TRBV14,.,TRBJ2-1,TRBD2,TGTGCCAGCAGCCAAGCAGGACTAGCGGCCTACAATGAGCAGTTCTTC,CASSQAGLAAYNEQFF
TRBV29-1,.,TRBJ2-3,.,TGCAGCGTTGGGACAGATACGCAGTATTTT,CSVGTDTQYF
TRBV14,.,TRBJ2-2,.,TGTGCCAGCAGCCAAATTGTGGGGAACACCGGGGAGCTGTTTTTT,CASSQIVGNTGELFF
TRBV18,.,TRBJ2-2,.,TGTGCCAGCTCACCGTCGGCGAACACCGGGGAGCTGTTTTTT,CASSPSANTGELFF
TRBV6-6,.,TRBJ2-3,TRBD1,TGTGCCAGCAGTGGACAGGGTTCACGCTCCACAGATACGCAGTATTTT,CASSGQGSRSTDTQYF
TRBV6-1,.,TRBJ2-5,TRBD2,TGTGCCAGCAGTGGCAGCGGGGGGACCCAGTACTTC,CASSGSGGTQYF
TRBV11-2,.,TRBJ1-2,TRBD1,TGTGCCAGCAGCTTACAGGGGGCAAGCGTCTATGGCTACACCTTC,CASSLQGASVYGYTF
TRBV4-1,.,TRBJ2-1,TRBD1,TGCGCCAGCAGCCAAGAGCAAGGGGGCGTTTACAATGAGCAGTTCTTC,CASSQEQGGVYNEQFF
TRBV18,.,TRBJ2-7,.,TGTGCCAGCTCACCAATGAGGGACGAGCAGTACTTC,CASSPMRDEQYF
TRBV19,.,TRBJ1-4,.,TGTGCCAGTAGTATTCGAGTATTCGAAAAACTGTTTTTT,CASSIRVFEKLFF
TRBV19,.,TRBJ2-7,.,TGTGCCAGTAGTATTAGTAGCCGTACCTACGAGCAGTACTTC,CASSISSRTYEQYF
TRBV4-2,.,TRBJ2-7,.,TGTGCCAGCAGCCGCGGAGATGATACAGGGTCGGGACCTCTACCTAATTACGAGCAGTACTTC,CASSRGDDTGSGPLPNYEQYF
TRBV5-4,.,TRBJ1-2,TRBD1,TGTGCCAGCAGCTGGGGGACAGGGGGTCGGTATGATGGCTACACCTTC,CASSWGTGGRYDGYTF
TRBV25-1,.,TRBJ1-4,.,TGTGCCAGCAGTGAAATCGGTCGGCAGGGTAGCGAAAAACTGTTTTTT,CASSEIGRQGSEKLFF
TRBV29-1,.,TRBJ1-4,.,TGCAGCGTTGGCGGGGGTGGTGAAAAACTGTTTTTT,CSVGGGGEKLFF
TRBV7-9,once,TRBJ2-7,.,TGTGCCAGCAGCTTGCCCCTCCCTTCCTACGAGCAGTACTTC,CASSLPLPSYEQYF
TRBV28,once,TRBJ1-2,.,TGTGCCAGCAGTTTAGACAGTTTAAACTATGGCTACACCTTC,CASSLDSLNYGYTF
TRBV7-2,.,TRBJ1-3,TRBD1,TGTGCCAGCAGCCCCCAGGGGGGGATGTCTGGAAACACCATATATTTT,CASSPQGGMSGNTIYF
TRBV29-1,.,TRBJ2-3,TRBD2,TGCAGCGTACATCCGGGACTAGCGGGGCGCACAGATACGCAGTATTTT,CSVHPGLAGRTDTQYF
TRBV2,.,TRBJ1-1,.,TGTGCCACTAGGCAGGGATTGAACACTGAAGCTTTCTTT,CATRQGLNTEAFF
TRBV10-2,.,TRBJ2-7,TRBD1,TGCGCCAGCAGTAAGGACAGGGGGCGCACGGGACCTAACGCTGGGACCGTCTACGAGCAGTACTTC,CASSKDRGRTGPNAGTVYEQYF
TRBV7-3,.,TRBJ2-3,TRBD1,TGTGCCAGCAGCCCCCTCACAGGGGTCGGCACAGATACGCAGTATTTT,CASSPLTGVGTDTQYF
TRBV29-1,once,TRBJ2-1,.,TGCAGCGTCGGAACAGGTCTTGGGGGGAATGAGCAGTTCTTC,CSVGTGLGGNEQFF
TRBV5-1,.,TRBJ2-3,TRBD2,TGCGCCAGCAGCGCTAGCGGGAGAGGGGCAGATACGCAGTATTTT,CASSASGRGADTQYF
TRBV14,.,TRBJ2-2,.,TGTGCCAGCAGCCAATTAGGGACCGGGGAGCTGTTTTTT,CASSQLGTGELFF
TRBV10-3,.,TRBJ1-3,.,TGTGCCATCGGGTCCGCGATTTGGGGCTCTGGAAACACCATATATTTT,CAIGSAIWGSGNTIYF
TRBV28,.,TRBJ2-5,TRBD2,TGTGCCAGCTGCCCCGGGGGGAGTGCGGAGACCCAGTACTTC,CASCPGGSAETQYF
TRBV5-8,once,TRBJ2-7,.,TGTGCCAGCAGCCCCATTCCCCGGATATCCTACGAGCAGTACTTC,CASSPIPRISYEQYF